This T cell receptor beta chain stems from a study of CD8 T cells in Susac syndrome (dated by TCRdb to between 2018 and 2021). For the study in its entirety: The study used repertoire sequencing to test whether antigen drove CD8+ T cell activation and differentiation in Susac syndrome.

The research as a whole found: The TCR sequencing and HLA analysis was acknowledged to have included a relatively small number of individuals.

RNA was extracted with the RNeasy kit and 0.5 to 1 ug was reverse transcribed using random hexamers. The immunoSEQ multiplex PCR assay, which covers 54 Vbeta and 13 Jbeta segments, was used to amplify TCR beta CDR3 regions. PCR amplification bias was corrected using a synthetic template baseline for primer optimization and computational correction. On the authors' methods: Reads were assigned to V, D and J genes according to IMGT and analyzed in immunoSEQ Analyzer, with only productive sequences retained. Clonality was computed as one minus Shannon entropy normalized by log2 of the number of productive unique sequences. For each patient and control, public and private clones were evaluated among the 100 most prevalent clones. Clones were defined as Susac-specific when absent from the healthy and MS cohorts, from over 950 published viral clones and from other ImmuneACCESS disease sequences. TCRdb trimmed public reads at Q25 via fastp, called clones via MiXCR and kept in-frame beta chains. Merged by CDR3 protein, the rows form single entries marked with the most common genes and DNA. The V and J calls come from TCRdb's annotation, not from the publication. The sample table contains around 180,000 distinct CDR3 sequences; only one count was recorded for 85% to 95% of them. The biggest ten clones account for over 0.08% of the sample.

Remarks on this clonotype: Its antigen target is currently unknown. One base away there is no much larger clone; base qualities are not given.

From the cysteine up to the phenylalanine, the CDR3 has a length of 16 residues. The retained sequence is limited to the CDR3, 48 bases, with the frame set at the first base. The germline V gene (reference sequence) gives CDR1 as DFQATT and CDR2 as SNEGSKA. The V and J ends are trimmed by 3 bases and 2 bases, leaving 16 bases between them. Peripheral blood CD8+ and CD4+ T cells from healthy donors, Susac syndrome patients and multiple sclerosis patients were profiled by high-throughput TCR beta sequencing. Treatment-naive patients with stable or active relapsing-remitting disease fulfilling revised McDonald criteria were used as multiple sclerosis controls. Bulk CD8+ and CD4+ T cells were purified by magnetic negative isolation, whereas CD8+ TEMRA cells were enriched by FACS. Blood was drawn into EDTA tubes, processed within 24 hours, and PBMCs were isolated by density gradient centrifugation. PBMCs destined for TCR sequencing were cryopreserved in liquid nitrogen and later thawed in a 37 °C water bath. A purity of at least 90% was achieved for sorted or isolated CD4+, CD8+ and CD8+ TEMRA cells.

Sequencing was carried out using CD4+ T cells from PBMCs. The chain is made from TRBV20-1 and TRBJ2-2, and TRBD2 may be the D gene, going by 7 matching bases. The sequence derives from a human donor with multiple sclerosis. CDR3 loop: CSARKLGGLNTGELFF. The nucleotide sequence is TGCAGTGCTAGGAAGCTCGGGGGGCTAAACACCGGGGAGCTGTTTTTT.